Listed below are T cell receptor beta chains from one sample, sequenced in a study of blood T cell repertoires in COVID-19. TCRdb's table, derived via immunoSEQ multiplex PCR, lists solely in-frame clones and lacks some. In the table there are roughly 70,000 clones, 85% to 90% of which are singletons. Input material: peripheral blood. These receptors were obtained from a man aged 45-65 years with active COVID-19. CDR3s include the opening cysteine and the closing phenylalanine or tryptophan. Fields, in order: CDR3 length, D gene, V gene, clone size, J gene, CDR3 DNA, CDR3 protein. A D gene is named only where the DNA matches it firmly. Some rows mark clone size as missing; the rest say once, few, many or name a class of expanded clone.

13	-	TRBV30	once	TRBJ1-4	TGTGCCTGGGATCCAGGGGAAGTTGAAAAACTGTTTTTT	CAWDPGEVEKLFF
14	-	TRBV5-1	-	TRBJ2-7	TGCGCCAGCAGCTTGGGTCCAGGCACCTACGAGCAGTACTTC	CASSLGPGTYEQYF
12	-	TRBV12-3/TRBV12-4	-	TRBJ1-1	TGTGCCAGCAGTTTGGGGCGGGGAGAAGCTTTCTTT	CASSLGRGEAFF
15	-	TRBV24-1	-	TRBJ2-2	TGTGCCACCAGTGGTGATGCGGGGAACACCGGGGAGCTGTTTTTT	CATSGDAGNTGELFF
15	-	TRBV9	-	TRBJ1-1	TGTGCCAGCAGCGTAGGGTCAGGGGAGGGGACTGAAGCTTTCTTT	CASSVGSGEGTEAFF
14	-	TRBV11-2	-	TRBJ1-1	TGTGCCAGCAGTCCTAAGACAGGGAACACTGAAGCTTTCTTT	CASSPKTGNTEAFF
14	-	TRBV9	once	TRBJ1-1	TGTGCCAGCAGCGTAGGGGCCATGAACACTGAAGCTTTCTTT	CASSVGAMNTEAFF
14	TRBD2	TRBV24-1	-	TRBJ2-1	TGTGCCACCAGTGTGAGCGGGGACTACAATGAGCAGTTCTTC	CATSVSGDYNEQFF
14	TRBD2	TRBV5-1	-	TRBJ2-1	TGCGCCAGCAGCCTGGGACTAGCTTACAATGAGCAGTTCTTC	CASSLGLAYNEQFF
17	TRBD2	TRBV24-1	-	TRBJ2-1	TGTGCCACCAGTGAGGGGGGAACTAGCGGGAGGACCAATGAGCAGTTCTTC	CATSEGGTSGRTNEQFF
19	TRBD2	TRBV6-1	-	TRBJ2-4	TGTGCCAGCAGTGAAGCGCCTAGCGGGGGGGACTTAGCCAAAAACATTCAGTACTTC	CASSEAPSGGDLAKNIQYF
14	-	TRBV27	-	TRBJ2-7	TGTGCCAGCAGTTTGGTTAGCTTGGGGCACGAGCAGTACTTC	CASSLVSLGHEQYF
13	-	TRBV11-1	-	TRBJ2-5	TGTGCCAGCATGCGGGGACTGAAAGAGACCCAGTACTTC	CASMRGLKETQYF
14	TRBD2	TRBV5-1	-	TRBJ2-7	TGCGCCAGCAGCTTGGTGTTAGCGGGAGACGAGCAGTACTTC	CASSLVLAGDEQYF
12	-	TRBV6-5	-	TRBJ2-5	TGTGCCAGCAGTACCGACAGGGAGACCCAGTACTTC	CASSTDRETQYF
14	-	TRBV19	-	TRBJ1-1	TGTGCCAGTAGTCCTAGAGGGGGAAACACTGAAGCTTTCTTT	CASSPRGGNTEAFF
18	TRBD2	TRBV24-1	-	TRBJ2-3	TGTGCCACCAGTGATTCGCGGGCGGGGGGCCTTACCACAGATACGCAGTATTTT	CATSDSRAGGLTTDTQYF
14	-	TRBV7-2	once	TRBJ2-5	TGTGCCAGCAGCTTAGGAGACAGGAAAGAGACCCAGTACTTC	CASSLGDRKETQYF
14	-	TRBV27	-	TRBJ1-3	TGTGCCAGCAGTCTCACAGGGCTTGGAAACACCATATATTTT	CASSLTGLGNTIYF
11	-	TRBV24-1	-	TRBJ2-7	TGTGCCACCAGTCAATCCTACGAGCAGTACTTC	CATSQSYEQYF
15	TRBD1	TRBV27	-	TRBJ1-3	TGTGCCAGCAGCTTACAGGGGGCCTCTGGAAACACCATATATTTT	CASSLQGASGNTIYF
11	-	TRBV20-1	-	TRBJ1-3	TGCAGTGCTAGGGGGGGGCACACCATATATTTT	CSARGGHTIYF
17	TRBD1	TRBV19	-	TRBJ1-3	TGTGCCAGTAGTAGCCCGACGGGACAGGGGTTCGGAAACACCATATATTTT	CASSSPTGQGFGNTIYF
14	-	TRBV3-1/TRBV3-2	-	TRBJ1-5	TGTGCCAGCAGCGACACAGGTGCCAATCAGCCCCAGCATTTT	CASSDTGANQPQHF
14	TRBD2	TRBV6-5	once	TRBJ2-3	TGTGCCAGCAGTCGCTTAGCGGGAACAGATACGCAGTATTTT	CASSRLAGTDTQYF
11	-	TRBV6-5	-	TRBJ1-2	TGTGCCAGCAGTTCCCAGGGGGGCTACACCTTC	CASSSQGGYTF
16	-	TRBV9	once	TRBJ2-7	TGTGCCAGCAGCGTAGGTACGGGAATAAACTCCTACGAGCAGTACTTC	CASSVGTGINSYEQYF
15	-	TRBV18	-	TRBJ1-1	TGTGCCAGCTCACCACGGTTGGGGGGGGACACTGAAGCTTTCTTT	CASSPRLGGDTEAFF
11	TRBD2	TRBV6-2/TRBV6-3	-	TRBJ2-7	TGTGCCAGCAGTTCACTAGCGGCTCAGTACTTC	CASSSLAAQYF
13	-	TRBV6-5	-	TRBJ1-2	TGTGCCAGCAGGCCGACATCCAACTATGGCTACACCTTC	CASRPTSNYGYTF
15	-	TRBV15	-	TRBJ2-5	TGTGCCACCAGCCCCCGACACCCCGCCTGGGAGACCCAGTACTTC	CATSPRHPAWETQYF
17	TRBD2	TRBV28	-	TRBJ2-3	TGTGCCAGCAGTTTATCAGGTAGCGGGAGGGCCCGGGATACGCAGTATTTT	CASSLSGSGRARDTQYF
15	-	TRBV6-1	-	TRBJ2-5	TGTGCCAGCAGTGAATCGTGGGCAGGGGGGGAGACCCAGTACTTC	CASSESWAGGETQYF
15	TRBD1	TRBV19	-	TRBJ2-7	TGTGCCAGTAGTACTACCGGGACAGGGGTGTTCGAGCAGTACTTC	CASSTTGTGVFEQYF
18	TRBD2	TRBV9	-	TRBJ2-1	TGTGCCAGCAGCGTAGGTAGCGGGGGGGCTGGAACGTACAATGAGCAGTTCTTC	CASSVGSGGAGTYNEQFF
13	TRBD1	TRBV25-1	-	TRBJ1-2	TGTGCCAGCAGTTCTCAGGGGGCATTGGGCTACACCTTC	CASSSQGALGYTF
17	TRBD2	TRBV18	-	TRBJ2-5	TGTGCCAGCTCACCACCGAGACTAGCGGGGGGGCTGGAGACCCAGTACTTC	CASSPPRLAGGLETQYF
13	TRBD1	TRBV3-1/TRBV3-2	-	TRBJ2-1	TGTGCCAGCAGCCGGGGACAGGGGAATGAGCAGTTCTTC	CASSRGQGNEQFF
13	TRBD2	TRBV29-1	-	TRBJ2-5	TGCAGCACTCCCGGGACTAGCGCAGAGACCCAGTACTTC	CSTPGTSAETQYF
15	-	TRBV6-2/TRBV6-3	-	TRBJ2-7	TGTGCCAGCAGTTACTTCCGGGACAACACCTACGAGCAGTACTTC	CASSYFRDNTYEQYF
16	TRBD2	TRBV5-1	few	TRBJ2-2	TGCGCCAGCAGCTCTCTAGCGGGGGGGCGCACCGGGGAGCTGTTTTTT	CASSSLAGGRTGELFF
16	-	TRBV6-2/TRBV6-3	few	TRBJ2-7	TGTGCCAGCAGTTACCACTCCGAGGGCGGGTGGTACGAGCAGTACTTC	CASSYHSEGGWYEQYF
15	TRBD1	TRBV6-6	-	TRBJ2-7	TGTGCCAGCAGTTACGTCGGGACAGGGTTATACGAGCAGTACTTC	CASSYVGTGLYEQYF
13	-	TRBV10-3	-	TRBJ2-7	TGTGCCATCAGTGAGAGACAGGGAGGCGAGCAGTACTTC	CAISERQGGEQYF
16	-	TRBV21-1	few	TRBJ2-1	TGTGCCAGCAGCAAAAATGGGCAGGGGGCGTACAATGAGCAGTTCTTC	CASSKNGQGAYNEQFF
14	TRBD2	TRBV6-4	-	TRBJ2-3	TGTGCCAGCGCTAGCGGGGGGGCCGGAGATACGCAGTATTTT	CASASGGAGDTQYF
21	TRBD2	TRBV4-3	many	TRBJ2-1	TGCGCCAGCAGCCCTGGACGAATGACTAGCGGGCGTCATTATCCCTACAATGAGCAGTTCTTC	CASSPGRMTSGRHYPYNEQFF
14	-	TRBV5-1	once	TRBJ2-2	TGCGCCAGCAGCTCCTCCTCCAACACCGGGGAGCTGTTTTTT	CASSSSSNTGELFF
15	TRBD1	TRBV4-3	-	TRBJ1-4	TGCGCCAGCAGCCAAGGGGGGACAGGGGACGAAAAACTGTTTTTT	CASSQGGTGDEKLFF
15	-	TRBV6-5	once	TRBJ2-3	TGTGCCAGCAGTTACAGCGCGGGCGGCACAGATACGCAGTATTTT	CASSYSAGGTDTQYF